Shown below are 5 T cell receptor beta chains from a single sample sequenced in a study of neurological immune-mediated disorders. TCRdb ran MiXCR on the 5' RACE reads and lists one entry per CDR3 protein. The sample consists of about 30,000 distinct CDR3 sequences, under 6.5% of them appearing once. The source material was CD4+ T cells from blood. These receptors were obtained from a woman in her 50s in good health.

This clonotype was observed at least ten times. The chain joins TRBV5-5 to TRBJ1-3; D might be TRBD1 (5 bases). The CDR3 contains 15 residues. CDR1 and CDR2 (germline): SGHKS, YYEKEE (reference sequence). The germline V and J ends were trimmed by 3 bases and 3 bases, with 13 bases remaining between them. The CDR3 sequence is CASSWARDLGNTIYF. The DNA for the CDR3 is TGTGCCAGCAGCTGGGCGCGGGACCTTGGAAACACCATATATTTT.

Points on this clonotype: One junction end does not reproduce the germline sequence, and a read error may be involved. The chain is built from TRBV28 and TRBJ1-5; TRBD1 aligns across 7 bases. The CDR3 spans 14 residues. The germline V gene encodes CDR1 MDHEN and CDR2 SYDVKM. The CDR3 nucleotides read TGTGCCAGCAGTTTAGGAGGGGGCAATAAGCCCCAGCATTTT. Encoded protein: CASSLGGGNKPQHF. Drawing the rest from reference TRBV28 and TRBJ1-5, the complete variable domain is DVKVTQSSRYLVKRTGEKVFLECVQDMDHENMFWYRQDPGLGLRLIYFSYDVKMKEKGDIPEGYSVSREKKERFSLILESASTNQTSMYLCASSLGGGNKPQHFGDGTRLSIL.

This clonotype was found many times. The chain joins TRBV5-1 to TRBJ2-7; tentatively, D is TRBD1 or TRBD2 (6 bases each). Germline assignment: CDR1 SGHRS and CDR2 YFSETQ. This CDR3 contains 13 residues. V lost 2 bases, J lost 6 bases, and 12 bases lay in between. The CDR3, as DNA: TGCGCCAGCAGCTTCGGGGGCGCAACCGAGCAGTACTTC. This codes for CASSFGGATEQYF.

This clonotype occurred many times. V usage is TRBV7-3 and J usage is TRBJ2-6; D unresolved. This CDR3 comprises 15 residues. From germline, CDR1 is SGHTA and CDR2 FQGTGA. Trimming removed 5 bases at V and 0 bases at J, with 8 bases between. The CDR3 nucleotides read TGTGCCAGCAGCCCGCAGATCTCTGGGGCCAACGTCCTGACTTTC. This sequence encodes CASSPQISGANVLTF.

Many counts were recorded for this clonotype. The chain couples TRBV5-1 to TRBJ2-7; D not certain. This CDR3 region has 14 residues. The V end was cut by 3 bases, the J end by 0 bases, with 10 bases between. Germline values: CDR1 SGHRS, CDR2 YFSETQ. CDR3 region: CASSSGESSYEQYF. The CDR3 DNA follows: TGCGCCAGCAGCTCGGGCGAGAGCTCCTACGAGCAGTACTTC.